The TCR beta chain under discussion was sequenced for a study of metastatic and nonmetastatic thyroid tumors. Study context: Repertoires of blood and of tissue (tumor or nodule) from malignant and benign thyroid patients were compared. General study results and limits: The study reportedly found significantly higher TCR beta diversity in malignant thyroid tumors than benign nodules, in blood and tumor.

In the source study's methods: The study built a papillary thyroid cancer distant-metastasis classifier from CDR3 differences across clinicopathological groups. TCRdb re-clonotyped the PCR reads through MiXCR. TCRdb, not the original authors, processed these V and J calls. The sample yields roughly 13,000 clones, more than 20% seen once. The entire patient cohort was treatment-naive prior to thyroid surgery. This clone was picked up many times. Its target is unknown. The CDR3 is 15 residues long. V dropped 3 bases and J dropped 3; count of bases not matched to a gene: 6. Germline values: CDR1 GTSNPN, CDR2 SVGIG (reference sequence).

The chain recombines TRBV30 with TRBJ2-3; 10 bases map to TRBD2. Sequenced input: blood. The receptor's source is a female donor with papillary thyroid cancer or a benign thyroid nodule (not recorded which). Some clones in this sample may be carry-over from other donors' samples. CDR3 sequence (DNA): TGTGCCTGGAGCCTCGGACTAGCGGAGACAGATACGCAGTATTTT. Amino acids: CAWSLGLAETDTQYF.